One sample yielded the 13 T cell receptor beta chains listed below, sequenced in a study of T-cell reconstitution after alpha-beta-depleted transplantation in children (dated by TCRdb to about 2016). The meaning of the sample's treatment or condition label: allogeneic hematopoietic cell transplantation with graft depleted of TCRalphabeta T cells and CD19 B cells. Library preparation employed PCR. Sequencing took place on an Illumina HiSeq 2500. TCR libraries were prepared with molecular barcoding, using unique molecular identifiers to normalize TCRbeta repertoire quantification. TCRdb passed the public sequencing reads through fastp at Q25 and MiXCR, retaining productive beta sequences. Rows merge per CDR3 protein into single entries with the most common DNA and genes. The sample has about 980,000 distinct CDR3 sequences on record, about 29% of them singletons. 28% of the sample belongs to the ten largest clones.

Source: PBMCs, mostly from graft donor cells, taken 360 days after TCRalphabeta/CD19-depleted stem cell transplant. The receptors were sampled from a boy in the first two years of life who had a stem cell transplant for SCID, so the T cells may come from the graft donor.

A single count supports this clonotype. The genes are TRBV6-6 and TRBJ2-3; D unclear. The germline V gene has CDR1 MNHNY and CDR2 SVGAGI (reference sequence). V was cut by 6 bases and J by 5 bases, with 12 bases left in between. The CDR3 is 13 residues long. The chain's CDR3 is CASSSIKGDTQYF. The DNA for the CDR3 is TGTGCCAGCAGCTCCATTAAGGGAGATACGCAGTATTTT.

This clonotype was observed a few times. The genes are TRBV6-5 and TRBJ2-3, with 12 bases matching TRBD2. CDR3 size: 17 residues. After removal of 0 bases from V and 5 bases from J, the junction contained 6 bases not matched to a gene. Germline V gene sequence: CDR1 MNHEY, CDR2 SVGAGI. Here the CDR3 DNA reads TGTGCCAGCAGTTACTCGGGGCTAGCGGGGGGGATAGATACGCAGTATTTT. It yields the protein CASSYSGLAGGIDTQYF.

The V call is TRBV3-1, the J call TRBJ2-7; perhaps TRBD1 as D (5 bases). The V gene lost 0 bases and the J gene lost 5 bases, with 11 bases spanning the gap. CDR3 size: 14 residues. The V gene's germline CDR1 is LGHDT and CDR2 YNNKEL (reference sequence). In DNA, the CDR3 is TGTGCCAGCAGCCAAGATATCGGACATCACGAGCAGTACTTC. Amino acid sequence: CASSQDIGHHEQYF.

This clonotype was counted only a few times. J is TRBJ2-2 and V is TRBV6-5; D is unclear. Germline V gives CDR1 MNHEY, CDR2 SVGAGI. The CDR3 extends over 14 amino acids. The ends were cut back, 3 bases at V and 6 bases at J, with 11 bases in the middle. The CDR3 DNA sequence: TGTGCCAGCAGTTATTCTCCGGGTTCCGGGGAGCTGTTTTTT. Residues: CASSYSPGSGELFF.

In this sample, this clonotype turned up a few times. The chain employs TRBV20-1 and TRBJ2-3; D is tentatively TRBD1 or TRBD2 (5 bases each). The CDR3 loop spans 12 amino acids. Looked up from germline, CDR1 is DFQATT and CDR2 is SNEGSKA (reference sequence). V was pared by 5 bases and J by 5 bases, with 11 bases between. The DNA of the CDR3 is TGCAGTGCTTGCCTTGGGGGAGATACGCAGTATTTT. It specifies CSACLGGDTQYF.

This clonotype has just a few counts. This chain uses TRBV4-2 with TRBJ2-2; D possibly uses TRBD1 or TRBD2 (7 bases each). Trimming shortened V by 2 bases and J by 3 bases, and 10 bases separated the two germline ends. CDR1 and CDR2 from the germline V gene are LGHNA and YNFKEQ. This CDR3 is 15 amino acids long. The DNA of the CDR3 is TGTGCCAGCAGCCAACAGGGGGGGGACACCGGGGAGCTGTTTTTT. Translated: CASSQQGGDTGELFF.

There are a few counts of this clonotype. V usage is TRBV10-1 and J usage is TRBJ2-5; D gene ambiguous. CDR3 length: 12 residues. Per the germline V gene, CDR1 is WNHNN and CDR2 is SYGVQD (reference sequence). V was pared by 10 bases and J by 0 bases, with 9 bases between. CDR3 sequence (DNA): TGCGCCATAAAATCGTACCAAGAGACCCAGTACTTC. Residues: CAIKSYQETQYF.

A few counts support this clonotype. This chain connects TRBV20-1 to TRBJ2-4, with D perhaps TRBD2 (6 bases). From germline, CDR1 is DFQATT and CDR2 SNEGSKA (reference sequence). The V gene lost 2 bases and the J gene lost 8 bases, with 16 bases spanning the gap. The CDR3 runs 14 residues. The CDR3 DNA sequence: TGCAGTGCTAGAAGCCCCCGACTAGGGGACATTCAGTACTTC. Protein: CSARSPRLGDIQYF.

The V gene is TRBV7-9, the J gene TRBJ2-1; the D is unclear. Trimming left V 4 bases short and J 8 bases short, with 15 bases between. CDR3 length equals 14 residues. CDR1 is SEHNR, CDR2 FQNEAQ, per germline (reference sequence). Here the CDR3 reads CASSSTRPRDEQFF. Written as DNA, the CDR3 is TGTGCCAGCAGCTCCACCCGGCCTAGGGATGAGCAGTTCTTC.

This clonotype was detected a few times. The V call is TRBV29-1, the J call TRBJ2-7; D is uncertain. The length of the CDR3 is 11 residues. From germline, CDR1 is SQVTM and CDR2 ANQGSEA. Trimming took off 3 bases at V and 2 bases at J, with 5 bases between the two ends. As DNA, the CDR3 is TGCAGCGTTGACACCCCCTACGAGCAGTACTTC. It encodes CSVDTPYEQYF.

This chain joins TRBV28 and TRBJ2-7; 9 bases line up with TRBD1. The CDR3 is 16 amino acids. Trimming removed 3 bases from V and 3 bases from J; junction bases left unmatched: 9. Germline V gene sequence: CDR1 MDHEN, CDR2 SYDVKM. Written as DNA, the CDR3 is TGTGCCAGCAGTTTCCCACCGACAGGGGGACGCTACGAGCAGTACTTC. As protein: CASSFPPTGGRYEQYF.

This clonotype was found a few times. The chain uses TRBV3-1 and TRBJ2-7, with 12 bases fitting TRBD1. Germline V gene lookup returns CDR1 LGHDT and CDR2 YNNKEL (reference sequence). The V and J ends lost 3 bases and 2 bases, in that order; junction bases with no gene match: 2. The CDR3 is 15 amino acids. CDR3 region: CASSQRDRGPYEQYF. The CDR3 DNA sequence: TGTGCCAGCAGCCAGAGGGACAGGGGGCCCTACGAGCAGTACTTC.

J is TRBJ2-3 and V is TRBV20-1, with D perhaps TRBD2 (6 bases). The CDR3 is 14 residues long. V was clipped by 0 bases and J by 5 bases, with 12 bases between them. Germline assignment: CDR1 DFQATT and CDR2 SNEGSKA (reference sequence). For the CDR3, the DNA is TGCAGTGCTAGAGAGGGGGGATTCCAAGATACGCAGTATTTT. Amino acids: CSAREGGFQDTQYF.